This is a list of T cell receptor beta chains from one sample in a study of blood T cell repertoires in COVID-19. Only in-frame clones appear in the TCRdb table, and some are missing; sequencing was by immunoSEQ multiplex PCR. The table has about 670,000 clones, approximately 90% seen once; the top ten hold around 0.3%. The specimen sequenced was peripheral blood. These receptors all stem from a young woman with acute or convalescent COVID-19. The CDR3 runs from the conserved cysteine through the conserved F or W. D genes are given only for firm matches. Clone size is shown for a subset of rows, as once, few, many or a class of expanded clone.

J gene	clone size	D gene	V gene	CDR3 DNA	CDR3 protein
TRBJ2-3	-	-	TRBV11-1	TGTGCCAGCAGCCCCAGACAGACCACAGATACGCAGTATTTT	CASSPRQTTDTQYF
TRBJ1-6	-	-	TRBV6-5	TGTGCCAGCAGAGGGAGGACAAATAATTCACCCCTCCACTTT	CASRGRTNNSPLHF
TRBJ1-6	-	-	TRBV18	TGTGCCAGCTCACCTTCAGGAATCTATAATTCACCCCTCCACTTT	CASSPSGIYNSPLHF
TRBJ1-1	-	-	TRBV7-9	TGTGCCAGCAGCTTAGAGGGGGTAATAGGCCGGCCGAACACTGAAGCTTTCTTT	CASSLEGVIGRPNTEAFF
TRBJ2-2	-	-	TRBV5-6	TGTGCCAGCAGCTTGGGGGTGATAGCGACGGAGGAGCTGTTTTTT	CASSLGVIATEELFF
TRBJ2-2	-	TRBD1	TRBV4-3	TGCGCCAGCAGCCGGAGCGGGACAGGGGAGAACGGGGAGCTGTTTTTT	CASSRSGTGENGELFF
TRBJ1-4	-	-	TRBV24-1	TGTGCCACCAGTGGTGGAGGGGATAGGGGTAATGAAAAACTGTTTTTT	CATSGGGDRGNEKLFF
TRBJ1-2	-	-	TRBV6-5	TGTGCCAGCAGTTACGGCAGGGCGGGCTACACCTTC	CASSYGRAGYTF
TRBJ2-1	-	TRBD2	TRBV9	TGTGCCAGCAGCGTCACTAGCGGGGGGGCTGGTGAGCAGTTCTTC	CASSVTSGGAGEQFF
TRBJ1-6	-	-	TRBV5-6	TGTGCCAGCAGCCCGACAGGCCGCTTCTATAATTCACCCCTCCACTTT	CASSPTGRFYNSPLHF
TRBJ1-1	-	-	TRBV14	TGTGCCAGCAGCCAACTAGCCAGGGGAAGACTGGGCACTGAAGCTTTCTTT	CASSQLARGRLGTEAFF
TRBJ1-4	once	-	TRBV30	TGTGCCTGGAGTGTAAGGGCAGGGGCCGAAAAACTGTTTTTT	CAWSVRAGAEKLFF
TRBJ2-7	-	TRBD1	TRBV29-1	TGCAGCGTTGAGAGGGACAGGGCCCCCTACGAGCAGTACTTC	CSVERDRAPYEQYF
TRBJ2-3	-	TRBD2	TRBV29-1	TGCAGCTCCCTTGCGGGGGGATTAGCTAGCACAGATACGCAGTATTTT	CSSLAGGLASTDTQYF
TRBJ1-2	few	-	TRBV5-1	TGCGCCAGCAGCTTGGGGGGGGGCCCCACTAACTATGGCTACACCTTC	CASSLGGGPTNYGYTF
TRBJ2-3	-	TRBD2	TRBV12-5	TGTGCTAGTGGTCCCCCGGGACTAGCGGGGGGGACAGATACGCAGTATTTT	CASGPPGLAGGTDTQYF
TRBJ1-1	-	-	TRBV19	TGTGCCAGTAATCCTCAGGGGTTTTATACTGAAGCTTTCTTT	CASNPQGFYTEAFF
TRBJ2-1	-	TRBD1	TRBV7-3	TGTGCCAGTTCGCCAAACAGGGGGGTTAGTGAGCAGTTCTTC	CASSPNRGVSEQFF
TRBJ1-1	-	-	TRBV3-1/TRBV3-2	TGTGCCAGCAGCCAAGTATATGATCGGACTGAAGCTTTCTTT	CASSQVYDRTEAFF
TRBJ1-2	-	-	TRBV5-4	TGTGCCAGCAGCCCCCGGGGAGGCTATGGCTACACCTTC	CASSPRGGYGYTF
TRBJ2-6	-	TRBD2	TRBV7-9	TGTGCCAGCAGCTTAGCGTTGGCACAGCGGGGAGTTGGGGCCAACGTCCTGACTTTC	CASSLALAQRGVGANVLTF
TRBJ1-1	-	-	TRBV19	TGTGCCAGTAGTATAGGACAAAACACTGAAGCTTTCTTT	CASSIGQNTEAFF
TRBJ1-2	-	TRBD1	TRBV2	TGTGCCAGCGTCGGACAGGCCCCCTATGGCTACACCTTC	CASVGQAPYGYTF
TRBJ2-7	-	-	TRBV30	TGTGCCTGGAGTGTATCTCAGGGACTGGACGAGCAGTACTTC	CAWSVSQGLDEQYF
TRBJ2-2	-	TRBD1	TRBV6-2/TRBV6-3	TGTGCCAGCAGTTGGGACAGCACAACTTCTAACACCGGGGAGCTGTTTTTT	CASSWDSTTSNTGELFF
TRBJ2-1	-	-	TRBV7-2	TGTGCCAGCGAACGGGGGAAACAATTGGGGCAGTTCTTC	CASERGKQLGQFF
TRBJ2-7	-	-	TRBV6-5	TGTGCCGTGCCGGGACATATTTCCTACGAGCAGTACTTC	CAVPGHISYEQYF
TRBJ1-4	once	-	TRBV18	TGTGCCAGCTCACCTGGTGCGGAACTGTTTTTT	CASSPGAELFF
TRBJ1-2	-	TRBD1	TRBV7-9	TGTGCCAGCAGCTTAGCTGGACAGGGAGGAAACTACACCTTC	CASSLAGQGGNYTF
TRBJ1-2	-	-	TRBV5-6	TGTGCCAGCAGCTTGGAGGTCGACAAGCACCTTAACTATGGCTACACCTTC	CASSLEVDKHLNYGYTF
TRBJ2-7	once	-	TRBV4-1	TGCGCCAGCAGCCAAGGAGACGGGTGGTACGAGCAGTACTTC	CASSQGDGWYEQYF
TRBJ2-1	-	-	TRBV7-8	TGTGCCAGCAGCTTAGAGGCAGGCAATGAGCAGTTCTTC	CASSLEAGNEQFF
TRBJ1-1	-	-	TRBV24-1	TGTGCCACCAGCCAGAAGAACACTGAAGCTTTCTTT	CATSQKNTEAFF
TRBJ1-2	-	-	TRBV5-1	TGCGCCAGCAGCTTGGGAGGGAATGGCTACACCTTC	CASSLGGNGYTF
TRBJ1-1	-	TRBD1	TRBV11-2	TGTGCCAGCAGCTTCACAGGGGTCCCTGAAGCTTTCTTT	CASSFTGVPEAFF
TRBJ1-2	-	TRBD1	TRBV5-6	TGTGCCAGCAGATCGACAGGGGGCTATGGCTACACCTTC	CASRSTGGYGYTF
TRBJ1-5	-	TRBD1	TRBV15	TGTGCCACCAGCACCTGGGACAGCCTCAATCAGCCCCAGCATTTT	CATSTWDSLNQPQHF
TRBJ1-5	-	-	TRBV24-1	TGTGCCACCAGTGAGTCCGACAGTAGGCAGCCCCAGCATTTT	CATSESDSRQPQHF
TRBJ2-3	-	-	TRBV11-2	TGTGCCAGCAGCTTAGAGTCCGGGGATACGCAGTATTTT	CASSLESGDTQYF
TRBJ2-3	-	TRBD2	TRBV6-2/TRBV6-3	TGTGCCAGCAGTTACGGTAGCGGGCGACTCACAGATACGCAGTATTTT	CASSYGSGRLTDTQYF
TRBJ1-3	few	TRBD1	TRBV4-2	TGTGCCAGCAGCCAAGCCAGGGGGCCCTCTGGAAACACCATATATTTT	CASSQARGPSGNTIYF
TRBJ1-3	-	-	TRBV6-5	TGTGCCAGCAGTTTGAGCGCTGGAAACACCATATATTTT	CASSLSAGNTIYF
TRBJ1-6	-	-	TRBV2	TGTGCCAGCAGTGAGATACAGGGTAATTCACCCCTCCACTTT	CASSEIQGNSPLHF
TRBJ2-2	-	TRBD1	TRBV7-6	TGTGCCAGCAGCGGTGGACAGGGGAGGACCGGGGAGCTGTTTTTT	CASSGGQGRTGELFF
TRBJ2-1	-	TRBD2	TRBV2	TGTGCCACACGAGGAGGGCTAGCGGGGGCAAATGAGCAGTTCTTC	CATRGGLAGANEQFF
TRBJ2-7	-	TRBD1	TRBV7-6	TGTGCCAGCAGCTCGGGGACAGGAGGCTACGAGCAGTACTTC	CASSSGTGGYEQYF
TRBJ1-1	-	-	TRBV29-1	TGCAGCGTTGAAGTTCTAGGGGCGAACACTGAAGCTTTCTTT	CSVEVLGANTEAFF
TRBJ1-2	-	-	TRBV6-6	TGTGCCAGCAGTTACTCAGGGGATTCCACTTATGGCTACACCTTC	CASSYSGDSTYGYTF
TRBJ2-2	many	-	TRBV6-2/TRBV6-3	TGTGCCAGCAGTTACTCTCTCGACAGGTCCACCGGGGAGCTGTTTTTT	CASSYSLDRSTGELFF
TRBJ2-5	-	-	TRBV29-1	TGCAGCGTTGCCGGGTCACCCGCGGGGGAGACCCAGTACTTC	CSVAGSPAGETQYF
TRBJ2-7	-	-	TRBV12-3/TRBV12-4	TGTGCCAGCAGTTTAAAGAGCTCCTACGAGCAGTACTTC	CASSLKSSYEQYF
TRBJ1-6	once	TRBD1	TRBV27	TGTGCCAGCGGTACCACAGGGGGCCGAACACCCCTCCACTTT	CASGTTGGRTPLHF
TRBJ1-4	-	TRBD1	TRBV30	TGTGCCTGGAGGACAGGGCCTGCAACTAATGAAAAACTGTTTTTT	CAWRTGPATNEKLFF
TRBJ2-3	-	-	TRBV30	TGTGCCTGGAGTGTACAGCTTCCGCGCACAGATACGCAGTATTTT	CAWSVQLPRTDTQYF
TRBJ1-3	-	-	TRBV11-2	TGTGCCAGCAGCCCCCCCGCAGCGGGAGGACCTGGAAACACCATATATTTT	CASSPPAAGGPGNTIYF
TRBJ2-2	-	TRBD1	TRBV6-5	TGTGCCACCCAGGGGGACCTAAGCACCGGGGAGCTGTTTTTT	CATQGDLSTGELFF
TRBJ2-1	-	-	TRBV11-2	TGTGCCAGCAGCTCGACAGGAAAGCAGTTCTTC	CASSSTGKQFF
TRBJ1-1	-	TRBD1	TRBV14	TGTGCCAGCAGCCATGACCGGGACAGCACTGAAGCTTTCTTT	CASSHDRDSTEAFF
TRBJ1-2	-	-	TRBV9	TGTGCCAGCAGCGTGGAGAGTAACTATGGCTACACCTTC	CASSVESNYGYTF